Shown below are 4 T cell receptor beta chains from a single sample sequenced in a study of blood T cell repertoires in COVID-19. The table came from immunoSEQ multiplex PCR; TCRdb's copy has only in-frame clones and leaves some out. The data show about 69,000 clones, over 70% seen once. The sample taken for sequencing was peripheral blood. The source of these receptors is a man in his 60s with acute or convalescent COVID-19.

CDR3 nucleotides: TGCAGTGCTAGTCGGGGTGTCGACTATGGCTACACCTTC. As protein: CSASRGVDYGYTF. The rearrangement links TRBV20-1 to TRBJ1-2; D gene unclear. V was trimmed by 3 bases and J by 3 bases, leaving 11 bases between them. The CDR3 consists of 13 residues. CDR1 DFQATT and CDR2 SNEGSKA come from the germline V gene (reference sequence).

The V and J genes are TRBV10-3 and TRBJ2-1; a weak D match, TRBD2 (5 bases). V was pared by 10 bases and J by 7 bases, with 20 bases between. Germline V gives CDR1 ENHRY, CDR2 SYGVKD. This CDR3 is built from 14 residues. The CDR3 DNA is TGTGCCACCTCCACGACTACGGGCGGGAATGAGCAGTTCTTC. It specifies CATSTTTGGNEQFF.

This chain connects TRBV19 to TRBJ1-2, with 7 positions matching TRBD1. There are 14 residues in the CDR3. The junction had 4 bases not matched to a gene; V was cut back by 6 bases and J by 0 bases. Germline V CDR1 and CDR2: LNHDA, SQIVND (reference sequence). The CDR3 reads CASSRGTANYGYTF. CDR3 nucleotide sequence: TGTGCCAGTAGCCGCGGGACAGCTAACTATGGCTACACCTTC.

This chain links TRBV5-8 with TRBJ1-2, with 8 bases lining up with TRBD1. The CDR3 has 16 residues. V was clipped by 4 bases and J by 0 bases; unmatched bases: 8. Germline lookup yields CDR1 SGHTS and CDR2 YDEGEE. The CDR3 DNA reads as TGTGCCAGCAGCCCCGGGACAGGAAGAGCTAACTATGGCTACACCTTC. Translating gives CASSPGTGRANYGYTF.